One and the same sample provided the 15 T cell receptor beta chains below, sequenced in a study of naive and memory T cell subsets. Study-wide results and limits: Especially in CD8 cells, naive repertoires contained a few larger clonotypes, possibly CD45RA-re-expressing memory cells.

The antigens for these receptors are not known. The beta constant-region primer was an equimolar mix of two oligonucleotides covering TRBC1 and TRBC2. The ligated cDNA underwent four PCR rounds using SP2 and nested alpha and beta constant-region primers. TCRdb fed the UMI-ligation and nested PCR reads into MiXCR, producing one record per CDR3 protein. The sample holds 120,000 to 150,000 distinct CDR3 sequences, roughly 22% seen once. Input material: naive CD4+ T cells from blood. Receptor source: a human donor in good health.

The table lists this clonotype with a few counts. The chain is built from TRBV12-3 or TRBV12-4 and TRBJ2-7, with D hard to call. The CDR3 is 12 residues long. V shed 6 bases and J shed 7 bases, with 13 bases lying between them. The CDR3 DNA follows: TGTGCCAGCAGGCAAACAGTGTTAGAGCAGTACTTC. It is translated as CASRQTVLEQYF.

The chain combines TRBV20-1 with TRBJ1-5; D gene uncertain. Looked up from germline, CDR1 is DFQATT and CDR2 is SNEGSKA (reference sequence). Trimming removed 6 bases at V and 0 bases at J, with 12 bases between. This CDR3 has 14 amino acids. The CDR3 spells CSALPRYSNQPQHF. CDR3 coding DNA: TGCAGTGCCCTCCCCCGGTATAGCAATCAGCCCCAGCATTTT.

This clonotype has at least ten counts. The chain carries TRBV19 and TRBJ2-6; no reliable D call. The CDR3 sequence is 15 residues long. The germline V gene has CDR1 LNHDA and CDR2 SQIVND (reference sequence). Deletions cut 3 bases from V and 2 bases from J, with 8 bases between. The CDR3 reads CASSMVGTGANVLTF. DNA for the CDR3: TGTGCCAGTAGTATGGTGGGCACTGGGGCCAACGTCCTGACTTTC.

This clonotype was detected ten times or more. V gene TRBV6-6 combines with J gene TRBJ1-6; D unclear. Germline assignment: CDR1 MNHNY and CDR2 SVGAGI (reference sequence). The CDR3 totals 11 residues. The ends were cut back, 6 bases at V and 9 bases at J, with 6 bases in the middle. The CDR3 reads CASRNASPLHF. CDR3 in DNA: TGTGCCAGCAGGAATGCTTCACCCCTCCACTTT.

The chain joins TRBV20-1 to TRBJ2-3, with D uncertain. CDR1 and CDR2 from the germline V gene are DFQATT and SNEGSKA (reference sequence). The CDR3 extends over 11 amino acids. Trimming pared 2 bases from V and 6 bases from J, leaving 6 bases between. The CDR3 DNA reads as TGCAGTGCTAGACCGTACGATACGCAGTATTTT. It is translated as CSARPYDTQYF.

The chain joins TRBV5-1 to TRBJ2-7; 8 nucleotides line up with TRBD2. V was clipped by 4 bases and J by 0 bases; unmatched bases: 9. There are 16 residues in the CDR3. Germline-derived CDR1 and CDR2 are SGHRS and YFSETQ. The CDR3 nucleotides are TGCGCCAGCAGCGGGCCCAGCGGGGGTTTCTCCTACGAGCAGTACTTC. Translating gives CASSGPSGGFSYEQYF.

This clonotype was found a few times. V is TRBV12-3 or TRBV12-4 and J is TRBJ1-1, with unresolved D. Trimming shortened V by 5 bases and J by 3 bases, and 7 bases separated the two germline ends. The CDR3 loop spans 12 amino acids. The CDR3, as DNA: TGTGCCAGCAGTACCTCTTACACTGAAGCTTTCTTT. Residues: CASSTSYTEAFF.

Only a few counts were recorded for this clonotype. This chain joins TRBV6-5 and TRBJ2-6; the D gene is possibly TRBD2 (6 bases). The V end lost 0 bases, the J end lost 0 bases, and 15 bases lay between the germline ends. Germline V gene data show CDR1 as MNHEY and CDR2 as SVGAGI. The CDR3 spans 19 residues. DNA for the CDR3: TGTGCCAGCAGTTACTCCCGTGGGGACTTATCCTCTGGGGCCAACGTCCTGACTTTC. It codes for CASSYSRGDLSSGANVLTF.

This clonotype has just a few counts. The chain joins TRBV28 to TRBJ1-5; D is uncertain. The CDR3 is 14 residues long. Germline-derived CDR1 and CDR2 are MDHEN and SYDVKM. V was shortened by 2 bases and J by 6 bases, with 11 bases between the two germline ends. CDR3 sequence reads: CASSLDQVSQPQHF. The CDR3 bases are TGTGCCAGCAGTTTAGATCAGGTCAGTCAGCCCCAGCATTTT.

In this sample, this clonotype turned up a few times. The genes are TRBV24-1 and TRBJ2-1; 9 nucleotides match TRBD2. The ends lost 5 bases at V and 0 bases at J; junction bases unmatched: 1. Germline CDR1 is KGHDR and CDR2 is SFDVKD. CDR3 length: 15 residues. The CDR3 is CATSGAGGSYNEQFF. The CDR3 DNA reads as TGTGCCACCAGTGGAGCGGGAGGCTCCTACAATGAGCAGTTCTTC.

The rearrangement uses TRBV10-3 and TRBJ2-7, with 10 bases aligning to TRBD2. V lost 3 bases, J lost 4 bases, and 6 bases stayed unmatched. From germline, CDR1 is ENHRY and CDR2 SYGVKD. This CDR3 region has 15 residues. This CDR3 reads CAISDSRTSGYEQYF. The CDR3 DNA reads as TGTGCCATCAGTGATTCTCGGACTAGCGGTTACGAGCAGTACTTC.

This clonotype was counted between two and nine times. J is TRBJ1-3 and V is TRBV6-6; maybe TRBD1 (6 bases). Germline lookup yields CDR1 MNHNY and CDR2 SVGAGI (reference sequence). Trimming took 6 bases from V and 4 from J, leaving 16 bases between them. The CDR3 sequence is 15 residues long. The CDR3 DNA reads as TGTGCCAGCAGCTTGACAGGTTCAGGAGGAAACACCATATATTTT. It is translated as CASSLTGSGGNTIYF.

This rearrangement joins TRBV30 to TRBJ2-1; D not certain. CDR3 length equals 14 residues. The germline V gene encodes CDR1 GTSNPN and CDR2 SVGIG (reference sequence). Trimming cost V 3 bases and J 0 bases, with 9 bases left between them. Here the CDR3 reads CAWRRRSSYNEQFF. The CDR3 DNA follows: TGTGCCTGGAGGCGTAGGAGCTCCTACAATGAGCAGTTCTTC.

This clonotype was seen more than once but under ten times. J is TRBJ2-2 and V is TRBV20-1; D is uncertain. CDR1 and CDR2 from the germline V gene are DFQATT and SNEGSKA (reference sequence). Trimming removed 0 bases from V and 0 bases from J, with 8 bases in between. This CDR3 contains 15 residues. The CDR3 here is CSARETNANTGELFF. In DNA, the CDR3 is TGCAGTGCTAGAGAGACAAACGCGAACACCGGGGAGCTGTTTTTT.

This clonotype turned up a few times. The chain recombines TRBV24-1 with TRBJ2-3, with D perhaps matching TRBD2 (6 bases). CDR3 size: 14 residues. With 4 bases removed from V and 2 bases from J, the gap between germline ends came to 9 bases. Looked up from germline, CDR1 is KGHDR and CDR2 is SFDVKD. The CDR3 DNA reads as TGTGCCACCAGTGAACGGAGGGACACAGATACGCAGTATTTT. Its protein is CATSERRDTDTQYF.